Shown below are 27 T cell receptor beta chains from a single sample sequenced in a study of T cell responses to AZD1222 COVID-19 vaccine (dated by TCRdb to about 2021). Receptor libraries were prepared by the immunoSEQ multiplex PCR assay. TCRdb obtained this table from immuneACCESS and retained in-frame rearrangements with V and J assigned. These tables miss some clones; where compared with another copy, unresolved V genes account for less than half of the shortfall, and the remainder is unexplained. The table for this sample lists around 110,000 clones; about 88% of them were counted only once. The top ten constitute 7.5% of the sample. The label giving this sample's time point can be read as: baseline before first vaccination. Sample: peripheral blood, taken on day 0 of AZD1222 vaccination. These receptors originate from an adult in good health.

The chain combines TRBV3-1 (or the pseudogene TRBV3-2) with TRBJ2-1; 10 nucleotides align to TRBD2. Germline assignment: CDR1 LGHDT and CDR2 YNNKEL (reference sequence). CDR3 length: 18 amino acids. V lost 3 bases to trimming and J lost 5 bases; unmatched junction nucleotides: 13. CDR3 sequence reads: CASSHLGEAGGDNNEQFF. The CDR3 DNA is TGTGCCAGCAGCCACCTTGGAGAAGCGGGAGGGGACAACAATGAGCAGTTCTTC.

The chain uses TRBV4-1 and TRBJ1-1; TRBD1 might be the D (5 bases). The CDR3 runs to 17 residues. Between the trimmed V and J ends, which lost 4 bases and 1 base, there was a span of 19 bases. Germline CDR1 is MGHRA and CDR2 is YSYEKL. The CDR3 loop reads CASSLYSSGGPNTEAFF. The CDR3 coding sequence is TGCGCCAGCAGCCTCTATTCCAGTGGGGGACCGAACACTGAAGCTTTCTTT.

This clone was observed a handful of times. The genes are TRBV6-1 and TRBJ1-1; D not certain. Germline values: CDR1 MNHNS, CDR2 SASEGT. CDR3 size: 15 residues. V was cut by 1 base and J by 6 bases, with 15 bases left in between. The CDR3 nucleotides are TGTGCCAGCAGTGAAGTGCTTTTCCTCGGGGCTGAAGCTTTCTTT. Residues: CASSEVLFLGAEAFF.

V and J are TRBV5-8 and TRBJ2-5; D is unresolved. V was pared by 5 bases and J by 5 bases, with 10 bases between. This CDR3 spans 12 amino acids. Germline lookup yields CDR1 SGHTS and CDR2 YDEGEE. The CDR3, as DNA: TGTGCCAGCAGTCAATCTGGGGAGACCCAGTACTTC. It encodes CASSQSGETQYF.

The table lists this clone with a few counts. In DNA form, the CDR3 reads TGTGCCAGCAGTGAACAGTCGATAGGGGCCCAGCCCCAGCATTTT. Its translation is CASSEQSIGAQPQHF. The rearrangement links TRBV2 to TRBJ1-5; tentative D call: TRBD1 (5 bases). V was cut by 2 bases and J by 7 bases, with 15 bases left in between. The CDR3 has 15 amino acids. Germline V CDR1 and CDR2: SNHLY, FYNNEI.

CDR3 bases: TGTGCCACCAGGGGGGAGAGAAACACCATATATTTT. Translating gives CATRGERNTIYF. The V gene is TRBV10-3, the J gene TRBJ1-3; TRBD1 matches 7 bases. The CDR3 contains 12 residues. V lost 10 bases and J lost 5; bases outside the gene matches: 5. Germline CDR1 ENHRY, CDR2 SYGVKD.

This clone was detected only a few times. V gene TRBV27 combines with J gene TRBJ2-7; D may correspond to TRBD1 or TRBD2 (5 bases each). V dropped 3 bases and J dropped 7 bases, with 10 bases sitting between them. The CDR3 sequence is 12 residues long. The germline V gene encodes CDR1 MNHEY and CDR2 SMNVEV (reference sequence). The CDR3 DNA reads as TGTGCCAGCAGTTTCCCAGAGGGGGAGCAGTACTTC. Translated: CASSFPEGEQYF.

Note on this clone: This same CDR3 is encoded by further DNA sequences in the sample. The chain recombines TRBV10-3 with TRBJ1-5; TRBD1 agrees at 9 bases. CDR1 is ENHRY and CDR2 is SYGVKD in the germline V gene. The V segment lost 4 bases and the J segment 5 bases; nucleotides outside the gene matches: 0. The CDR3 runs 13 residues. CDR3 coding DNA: TGTGCCATCAGTGGGACAGGGGATCAGCCCCAGCATTTT. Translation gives CAISGTGDQPQHF.

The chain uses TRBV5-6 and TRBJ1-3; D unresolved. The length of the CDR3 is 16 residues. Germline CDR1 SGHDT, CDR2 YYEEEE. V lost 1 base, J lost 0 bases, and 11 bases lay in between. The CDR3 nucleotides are TGTGCCAGCAGCTTGATAGAGGACCACTCTGGAAACACCATATATTTT. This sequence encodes CASSLIEDHSGNTIYF.

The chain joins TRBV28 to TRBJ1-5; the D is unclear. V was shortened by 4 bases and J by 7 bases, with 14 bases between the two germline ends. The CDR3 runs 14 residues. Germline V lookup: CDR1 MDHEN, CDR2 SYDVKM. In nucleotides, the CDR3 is TGTGCCAGCAGTTACCGACGGGTAGGGCAGCCCCAGCATTTT. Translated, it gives CASSYRRVGQPQHF. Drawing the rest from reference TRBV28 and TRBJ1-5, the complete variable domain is DVKVTQSSRYLVKRTGEKVFLECVQDMDHENMFWYRQDPGLGLRLIYFSYDVKMKEKGDIPEGYSVSREKKERFSLILESASTNQTSMYLCASSYRRVGQPQHFGDGTRLSIL.

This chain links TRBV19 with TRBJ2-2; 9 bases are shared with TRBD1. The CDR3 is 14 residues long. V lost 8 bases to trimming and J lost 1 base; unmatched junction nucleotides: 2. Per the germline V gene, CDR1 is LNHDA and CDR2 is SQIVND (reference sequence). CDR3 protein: CASSDRGNTGELFF. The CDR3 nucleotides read TGTGCCAGTTCGGACAGGGGGAACACCGGGGAGCTGTTTTTT.

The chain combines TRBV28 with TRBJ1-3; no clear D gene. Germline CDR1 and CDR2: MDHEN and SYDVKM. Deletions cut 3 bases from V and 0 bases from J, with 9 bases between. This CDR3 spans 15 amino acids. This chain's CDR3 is CASSLASHSGNTIYF. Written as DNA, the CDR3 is TGTGCCAGCAGTTTGGCCAGCCACTCTGGAAACACCATATATTTT.

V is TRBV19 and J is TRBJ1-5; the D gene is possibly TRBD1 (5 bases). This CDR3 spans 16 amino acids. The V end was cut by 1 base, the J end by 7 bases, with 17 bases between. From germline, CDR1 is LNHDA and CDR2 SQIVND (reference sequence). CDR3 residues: CASSIGGQGHRQPQHF. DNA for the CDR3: TGTGCCAGTAGTATAGGAGGGCAGGGTCATCGGCAGCCCCAGCATTTT.

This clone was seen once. The CDR3 spells CASSPTGGLRTGQYF. As DNA, the CDR3 is TGTGCCAGCAGTCCCACAGGAGGCCTACGAACAGGGCAGTACTTC. The chain employs TRBV6-5 and TRBJ2-7; the D call may be TRBD1 or TRBD2 (5 bases each). Trimming took off 5 bases at V and 9 bases at J, with 23 bases between the two ends. Germline-derived CDR1 and CDR2 are MNHEY and SVGAGI. The CDR3 consists of 15 residues.

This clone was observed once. CDR3 nucleotides: TGTGCCAGTAGCACCGGGACTTATACGCAGTATTTT. Protein: CASSTGTYTQYF. The rearrangement joins TRBV19 to TRBJ2-3, with D possibly matching TRBD2 (6 bases). The germline V and J ends were trimmed by 6 bases and 7 bases, with 11 bases remaining between them. Germline assignment: CDR1 LNHDA and CDR2 SQIVND (reference sequence). CDR3 length: 12 amino acids.

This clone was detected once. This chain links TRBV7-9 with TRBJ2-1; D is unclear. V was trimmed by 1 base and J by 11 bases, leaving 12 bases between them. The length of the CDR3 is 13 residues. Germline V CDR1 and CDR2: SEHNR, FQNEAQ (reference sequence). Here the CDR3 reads CASSLVGSVQQFF. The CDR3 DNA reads TGTGCCAGCAGCTTAGTAGGGTCAGTACAGCAGTTCTTC.

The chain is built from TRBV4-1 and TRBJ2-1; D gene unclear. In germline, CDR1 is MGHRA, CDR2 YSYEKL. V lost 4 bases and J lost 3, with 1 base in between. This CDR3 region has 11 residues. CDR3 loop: CASSRYNEQFF. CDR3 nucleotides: TGCGCCAGCAGCCGCTACAATGAGCAGTTCTTC.

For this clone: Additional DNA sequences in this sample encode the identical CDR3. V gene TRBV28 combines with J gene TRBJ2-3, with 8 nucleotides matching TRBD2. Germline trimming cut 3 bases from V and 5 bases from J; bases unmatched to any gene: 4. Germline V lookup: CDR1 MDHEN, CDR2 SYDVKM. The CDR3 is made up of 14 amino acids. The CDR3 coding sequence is TGTGCCAGCAGTTTTAGCGGGGTAGTAGATACGCAGTATTTT. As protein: CASSFSGVVDTQYF.

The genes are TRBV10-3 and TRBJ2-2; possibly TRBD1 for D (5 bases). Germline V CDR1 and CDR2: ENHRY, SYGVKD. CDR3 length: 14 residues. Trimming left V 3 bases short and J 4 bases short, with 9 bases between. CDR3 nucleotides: TGTGCCATCAGTGATAGTACAGGCACCGGGGAGCTGTTTTTT. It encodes CAISDSTGTGELFF.

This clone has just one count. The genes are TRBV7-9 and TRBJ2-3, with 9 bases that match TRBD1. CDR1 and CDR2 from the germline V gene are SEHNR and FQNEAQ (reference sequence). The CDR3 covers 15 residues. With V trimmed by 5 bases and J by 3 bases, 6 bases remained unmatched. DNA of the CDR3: TGTGCCAGCAGCCTACCGGGACAGGGTACAGATACGCAGTATTTT. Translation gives CASSLPGQGTDTQYF.

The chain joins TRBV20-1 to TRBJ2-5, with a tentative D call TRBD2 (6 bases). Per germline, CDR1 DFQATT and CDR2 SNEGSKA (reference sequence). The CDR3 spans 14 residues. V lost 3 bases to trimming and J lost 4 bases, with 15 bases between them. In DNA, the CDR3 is TGCAGTGCTAGTACCGGCGGGGCGATAGAGACCCAGTACTTC. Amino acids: CSASTGGAIETQYF.

The CDR3 reads CAISEGGTDGYTF. The CDR3 DNA is TGTGCCATCAGTGAAGGAGGGACAGATGGCTACACCTTC. V and J are TRBV10-3 and TRBJ1-2, with TRBD1 matching 7 bases. CDR1 is ENHRY, CDR2 SYGVKD, per germline. V trimming: 3 bases; J trimming: 6 bases; junction bases outside the gene matches: 4. This CDR3 has 13 amino acids.

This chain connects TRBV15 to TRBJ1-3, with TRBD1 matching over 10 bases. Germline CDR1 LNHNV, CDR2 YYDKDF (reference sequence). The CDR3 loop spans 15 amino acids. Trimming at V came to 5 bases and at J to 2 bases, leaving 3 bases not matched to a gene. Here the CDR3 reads CATSGDRGPGNTIYF. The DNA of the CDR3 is TGTGCCACCAGCGGTGACAGGGGGCCTGGAAACACCATATATTTT.

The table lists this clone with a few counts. The CDR3 DNA is TGTGCCAGCAGCACCGGGTGGCCCACTGAAGCTTTCTTT. Its protein is CASSTGWPTEAFF. J is TRBJ1-1 and V is TRBV5-4; D gene uncertain. The length of the CDR3 is 13 residues. Trimming shortened V by 4 bases and J by 4 bases, and 11 bases separated the two germline ends. CDR1 is SGHNT, CDR2 YYREEE, per germline (reference sequence).

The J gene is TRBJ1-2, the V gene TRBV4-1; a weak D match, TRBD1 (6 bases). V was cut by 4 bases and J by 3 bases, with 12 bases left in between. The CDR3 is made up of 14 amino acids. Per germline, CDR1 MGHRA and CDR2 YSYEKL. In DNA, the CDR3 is TGCGCCAGCAGCCGGACAGTGCAGGACTATGGCTACACCTTC. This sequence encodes CASSRTVQDYGYTF.

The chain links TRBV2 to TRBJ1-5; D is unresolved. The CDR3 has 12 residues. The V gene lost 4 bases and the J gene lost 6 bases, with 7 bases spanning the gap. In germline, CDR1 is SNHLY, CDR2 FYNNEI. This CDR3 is CASSVGLQPQHF. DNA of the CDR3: TGTGCCAGCAGTGTAGGACTTCAGCCCCAGCATTTT.

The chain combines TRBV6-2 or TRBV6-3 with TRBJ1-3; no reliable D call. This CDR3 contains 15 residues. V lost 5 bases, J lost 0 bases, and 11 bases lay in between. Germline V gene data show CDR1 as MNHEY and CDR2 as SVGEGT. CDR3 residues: CASSPRRSSGNTIYF. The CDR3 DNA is TGTGCCAGCAGTCCCCGGAGGAGCTCTGGAAACACCATATATTTT.